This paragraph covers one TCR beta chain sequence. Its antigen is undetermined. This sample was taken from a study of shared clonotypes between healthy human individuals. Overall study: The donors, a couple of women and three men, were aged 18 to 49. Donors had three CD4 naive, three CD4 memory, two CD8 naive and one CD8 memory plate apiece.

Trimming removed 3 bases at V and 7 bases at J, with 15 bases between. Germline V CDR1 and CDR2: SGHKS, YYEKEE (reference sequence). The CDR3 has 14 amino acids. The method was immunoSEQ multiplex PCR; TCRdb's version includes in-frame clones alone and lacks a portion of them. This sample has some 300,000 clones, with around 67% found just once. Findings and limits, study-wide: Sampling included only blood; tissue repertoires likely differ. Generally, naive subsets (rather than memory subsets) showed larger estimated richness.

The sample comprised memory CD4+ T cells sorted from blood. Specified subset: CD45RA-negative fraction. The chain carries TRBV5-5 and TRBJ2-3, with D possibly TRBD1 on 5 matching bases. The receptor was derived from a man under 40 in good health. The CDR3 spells CASSSDRQGNTQYF. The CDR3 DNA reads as TGTGCCAGCAGCTCGGACCGGCAGGGAAATACGCAGTATTTT. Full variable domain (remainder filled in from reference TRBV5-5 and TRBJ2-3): DAGVTQSPTHLIKTRGQQVTLRCSPISGHKSVSWYQQVLGQGPQFIFQYYEKEERGRGNFPDRFSARQFPNYSSELNVNALLLGDSALYLCASSSDRQGNTQYFGPGTRLTVL.